This passage covers 2 T cell receptor beta chains from one sample sequenced in a study of post-analysis software for immune sequencing data. Whole-study results and caveats: In patients, TRBV5-6, TRBV5-1 and TRBV20-1 belonged to four or five TRBV segments found more frequently than in controls.

Carried by the TCR beta cDNA libraries were unique molecular identifiers. TCRdb independently ran MiXCR on the PCR reads; one entry per CDR3 protein. There are roughly 600,000 distinct CDR3 sequences in the sample; roughly 46% occur only once, and 1.5% to 2% lies in the top ten. These receptors lack a known antigen. Material for sequencing was blood. All receptors derive from a girl between 10 and 17 years old with multiple sclerosis.

The genes are TRBV3-1 and TRBJ2-7, with D hard to call. Trimming pared 0 bases from V and 7 bases from J, leaving 16 bases between. The CDR3 consists of 15 residues. Germline loops: CDR1 LGHDT, CDR2 YNNKEL (reference sequence). The chain's CDR3 is CASSQEQRPPLEQYF. CDR3 bases: TGTGCCAGCAGCCAAGAGCAACGGCCCCCCTTGGAGCAGTACTTC.

This clonotype has just a few counts. The chain joins TRBV4-1 to TRBJ2-1, with a possible D match to TRBD2 (6 bases). Germline V lookup: CDR1 MGHRA, CDR2 YSYEKL. The CDR3 covers 15 residues. With 2 bases removed from V and 9 bases from J, the gap between germline ends came to 17 bases. CDR3 sequence: CASSQPTSRVVEQFF. DNA for the CDR3: TGCGCCAGCAGCCAACCAACTAGCAGGGTTGTTGAGCAGTTCTTC.